Listed below are T cell receptor beta chains from one sample, sequenced in a study of cytomegalovirus exposure and HLA in healthy donors. Repertoires were generated with immunoSEQ multiplex PCR, while TCRdb's copy carries only in-frame clones and drops some. The sample lists over 150,000 clones; roughly 83% were seen once. The specimen was PBMCs. The receptor source for this set is a boy between 2 and 15 years old in good health and CMV-seronegative. The CDR3 runs from the conserved cysteine through the conserved F or W. A D gene is named only where the DNA matches it firmly. Where a row states a size, it is once, few, many or the class of an expanded clone; other rows omit it.

TRBJ2-1,.,TRBV2,.,CASSSPKELVEQFF,TGTGCCAGCAGCTCGCCAAAGGAGCTGGTTGAGCAGTTCTTC
TRBJ2-3,.,TRBV27,TRBD2,CASSFRGTSGSTDTQYF,TGTGCCAGCAGTTTTCGAGGGACTAGCGGGAGCACAGATACGCAGTATTTT
TRBJ2-1,.,TRBV5-4,.,CASSPGDRDYNEQFF,TGTGCCAGCAGCCCGGGGGACAGAGACTACAATGAGCAGTTCTTC
TRBJ2-1,.,TRBV7-9,TRBD1,CASSDWDSTNEQFF,TGTGCCAGCAGCGATTGGGACAGTACGAATGAGCAGTTCTTC
TRBJ2-7,.,TRBV5-4,TRBD1,CASSTYRTGLHEQYF,TGTGCCAGCAGCACCTACCGGACAGGGCTACACGAGCAGTACTTC
TRBJ2-7,.,TRBV12-5,TRBD1,CASGAPDRGHEQYF,TGTGCTAGTGGGGCCCCGGACAGGGGGCACGAGCAGTACTTC
TRBJ2-1,.,TRBV9,TRBD2,CASSLTLAGARNEQFF,TGTGCCAGCAGCTTAACGTTAGCGGGAGCCCGCAATGAGCAGTTCTTC
TRBJ1-5,.,TRBV7-6,.,CASSLGGGQPQHF,TGTGCCAGCAGCTTAGGAGGAGGTCAGCCCCAGCATTTT
TRBJ2-7,once,TRBV19,TRBD2,CASSLRLAGLAYEQYF,TGTGCCAGTAGTCTGAGACTAGCGGGACTCGCGTACGAGCAGTACTTC
TRBJ2-7,.,TRBV6-5,TRBD2,CASRLAGGDEQYF,TGTGCCAGCCGACTAGCGGGAGGTGACGAGCAGTACTTC
TRBJ2-5,.,TRBV9,.,CASSAPEGRETQYF,TGTGCCAGCAGCGCCCCGGAGGGCCGGGAGACCCAGTACTTC
TRBJ1-4,.,TRBV5-1,TRBD1,CASSPDGDRGEKLFF,TGCGCCAGCAGCCCCGATGGGGACAGGGGCGAAAAACTGTTTTTT
TRBJ1-5,.,TRBV19,.,CASSIVGGSNQPQHF,TGTGCCAGTAGTATAGTCGGGGGTAGCAATCAGCCCCAGCATTTT
TRBJ2-7,few,TRBV6-5,.,CASSYTSSSSYEQYF,TGTGCCAGCAGTTACACCTCATCGAGCTCCTACGAGCAGTACTTC
TRBJ1-2,.,TRBV7-9,TRBD1,CASSSGQGRGVYGYTF,TGTGCCAGCAGCTCGGGACAGGGGAGAGGAGTCTATGGCTACACCTTC